This T cell receptor beta chain emerged from a study of T cells in localized non-small cell lung cancer. Findings and limits, study-wide: Sequencing involved a lone tumor region, leaving heterogeneity possible. In adjacent lung, a median roughly 60 of the top 100 tumor clones were found. Uninvolved nearby lung showed the greatest T cell clonality, exceeding that found in tumor.

Sequencing was performed with immunoSEQ multiplex PCR; in TCRdb, only in-frame clones are kept and a portion is missing. The sample has roughly 35,000 clones; about 91% are singletons. As to this clone: The antigen remains unidentified.

The J segment lost 3 bases and the V segment lost 11 bases, leaving 13 bases of the junction unmatched. CDR1 is SNHLY and CDR2 is FYNNEI in the germline V gene. The CDR3 runs 16 residues. The clonotype originates from a female donor older than 55 with stage II lung adenocarcinoma. The source was peripheral blood mononuclear cells, collected before any cancer treatment. V and J are TRBV2 and TRBJ2-1, with 10 bases lining up with TRBD2. The CDR3 bases are TGTGCCCTTAGCGGGGGGCTGGAGGGGGACTACAATGAGCAGTTCTTC. Amino acids: CALSGGLEGDYNEQFF. Filled out from reference TRBV2 and TRBJ2-1, the complete variable domain reads EPEVTQTPSHQVTQMGQEVILRCVPISNHLYFYWYRQILGQKVEFLVSFYNNEISEKSEIFDDQFSVERPDGSNFTLKIRSTKLEDSAMYFCALSGGLEGDYNEQFFGPGTRLTVL.